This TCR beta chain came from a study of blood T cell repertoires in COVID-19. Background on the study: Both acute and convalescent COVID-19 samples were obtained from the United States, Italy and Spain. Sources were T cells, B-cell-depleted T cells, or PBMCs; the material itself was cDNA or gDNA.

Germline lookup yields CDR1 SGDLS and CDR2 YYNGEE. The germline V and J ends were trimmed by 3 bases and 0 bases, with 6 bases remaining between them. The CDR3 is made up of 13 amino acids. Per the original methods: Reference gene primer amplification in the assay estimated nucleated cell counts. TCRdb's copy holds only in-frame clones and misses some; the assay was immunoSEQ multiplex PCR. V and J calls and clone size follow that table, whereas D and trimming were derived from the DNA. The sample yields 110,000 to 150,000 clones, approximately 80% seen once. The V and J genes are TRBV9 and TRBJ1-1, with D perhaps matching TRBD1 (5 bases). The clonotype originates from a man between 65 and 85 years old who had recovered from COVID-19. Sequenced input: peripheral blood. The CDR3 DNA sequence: TGTGCCAGCAGCGCAGGGTTGAACACTGAAGCTTTCTTT. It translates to CASSAGLNTEAFF.